The present TCR beta chain was sequenced within a study of CD8 T cells in Susac syndrome. Trimming cost V 3 bases and J 1 base, with 8 bases left between them. The germline V gene encodes CDR1 GTSNPN and CDR2 SVGIG (reference sequence). The CDR3 length is 13 residues. A quantity of roughly 0.5 to 1 ug RNA underwent reverse transcription using random hexamers. Each CDR3 protein gets one entry after TCRdb re-called the immunoSEQ multiplex PCR reads with MiXCR. Of 150,000 or so distinct CDR3 sequences in the sample, roughly 94% were seen once. V usage is TRBV30 and J usage is TRBJ2-3; D tentatively fits TRBD1 or TRBD2 (5 bases each). This sequence originates from a human donor with multiple sclerosis. Sequenced input: CD4+ T cells from PBMCs. The CDR3 is CAWSGTGTDTQYF. The CDR3 nucleotides are TGTGCCTGGAGCGGGACCGGCACAGATACGCAGTATTTT.